One sample yielded the 14 T cell receptor beta chains listed below, sequenced in a study of T-cell memory formation after mild COVID-19. MiXCR was run by TCRdb on the 5' RACE reads, yielding one entry per CDR3 protein. In the table there are almost 350,000 distinct CDR3 sequences, 20% to 25% of which are singletons. The material sequenced was PBMCs or a T cell subset sorted from them (not recorded which). These receptors were obtained from a man between 18 and 29 years old who had mild COVID-19 (a few samples of this study predate the infection). Cell type and time point are not known.

The chain joins TRBV19 to TRBJ2-3, with D uncertain. Trimming left V 4 bases short and J 4 bases short, with 18 bases between. CDR1 is LNHDA, CDR2 SQIVND, per germline (reference sequence). The CDR3 contains 16 residues. For the CDR3, the DNA is TGTGCCAGTAGTAGAGGTGACCTACCCATCGCAGATACGCAGTATTTT. Translating gives CASSRGDLPIADTQYF.

The chain has TRBV4-1 and TRBJ1-1; D remains unclear. CDR3 size: 14 residues. Germline CDR1 reads MGHRA; CDR2 reads YSYEKL. V lost 2 bases and J 8 bases, leaving 15 bases between the germline ends. The CDR3 DNA follows: TGCGCCAGCAGCCAACCGGGTGGGTCGCCGGAAGCTTTCTTT. Protein sequence: CASSQPGGSPEAFF.

The genes are TRBV27 and TRBJ2-3; 9 bases fit TRBD2. The V segment lost 4 bases and the J segment 3 bases; nucleotides outside the gene matches: 8. Germline CDR1 is MNHEY and CDR2 is SMNVEV (reference sequence). The CDR3 is made up of 16 amino acids. DNA for the CDR3: TGTGCCAGCAGTTCCCTGGCTAGCGGGGTAACAGATACGCAGTATTTT. Its translation: CASSSLASGVTDTQYF.

This clonotype was seen at least ten times. The chain recombines TRBV11-2 with TRBJ2-5, with a possible D match to TRBD2 (7 bases). This CDR3 comprises 14 residues. The germline V gene has CDR1 SGHAT and CDR2 FQNNGV. Trimming stripped 1 base from V and 4 bases from J, with 10 bases between. This CDR3 is CASSLGGGGETQYF. In DNA, the CDR3 is TGTGCCAGCAGCTTAGGGGGGGGCGGAGAGACCCAGTACTTC.

This clonotype was found a few times. The chain links TRBV5-6 to TRBJ2-2, with D perhaps assigned TRBD1 or TRBD2 (6 bases each). From germline, CDR1 is SGHDT and CDR2 YYEEEE. The CDR3 is 15 residues long. Trimming took off 4 bases at V and 3 bases at J, with 13 bases between the two ends. The CDR3 sequence: CASSPEGGYTGELFF. In DNA form, the CDR3 reads TGTGCCAGCAGCCCTGAAGGGGGGTACACCGGGGAGCTGTTTTTT.

The rearrangement links TRBV3-1 to TRBJ2-3; D unresolved. Trimming stripped 0 bases from V and 0 bases from J, with 4 bases between. Germline CDR1 reads LGHDT; CDR2 reads YNNKEL (reference sequence). The CDR3 consists of 14 residues. The CDR3 DNA is TGTGCCAGCAGCCAAGACCCGAGCACAGATACGCAGTATTTT. This gives the protein CASSQDPSTDTQYF.

This clonotype was counted a few times. The chain combines TRBV18 with TRBJ1-1; no definite D call. The CDR3 covers 14 residues. Trimming shortened V by 5 bases and J by 5 bases, and 15 bases separated the two germline ends. Germline V lookup: CDR1 KGHSH, CDR2 LQKENI. CDR3 residues: CASSFQYLGTEAFF. CDR3 in DNA: TGTGCCAGCTCATTCCAGTATTTGGGTACTGAAGCTTTCTTT.

This clonotype has at least ten counts. V usage is TRBV7-8 and J usage is TRBJ2-1, with 8 bases matching TRBD1. Germline loops: CDR1 SGHVS, CDR2 FQNEAQ. This CDR3 is built from 16 residues. The trim removed 0 bases at V and 6 bases at J, leaving 7 bases unmatched. The CDR3 loop reads CASSLAYRGAGNEQFF. CDR3 coding DNA: TGTGCCAGCAGCTTAGCGTACAGGGGGGCGGGCAATGAGCAGTTCTTC. The full variable domain, with the rest looked up from reference TRBV7-8 and TRBJ2-1, is GAGVSQSPRYKVAKRGQDVALRCDPISGHVSLFWYQQALGQGPEFLTYFQNEAQLDKSGLPSDRFFAERPEGSVSTLKIQRTQQEDSAVYLCASSLAYRGAGNEQFFGPGTRLTVL.

This clonotype was seen a few times. The rearrangement joins TRBV11-2 to TRBJ1-5; TRBD1 might be the D (5 bases). V was cut by 1 base and J by 5 bases, with 12 bases left in between. From germline, CDR1 is SGHAT and CDR2 FQNNGV. The CDR3 extends over 15 amino acids. This chain's CDR3 is CASSLGGDRHQPQHF. CDR3 coding DNA: TGTGCCAGCAGCTTAGGAGGAGACAGACATCAGCCCCAGCATTTT.

This clonotype was picked up many times. The chain recombines TRBV11-2 with TRBJ2-7, with a weak D call TRBD1 (6 bases). V dropped 5 bases and J dropped 7 bases, with 24 bases sitting between them. CDR3 size: 16 residues. In germline, CDR1 is SGHAT, CDR2 FQNNGV. CDR3 bases: TGTGCCAGCAGCCCGCTAGGGGACACCCTCTTGGGGGAGCAGTACTTC. Its protein product is CASSPLGDTLLGEQYF.

This clonotype appeared once. The chain uses TRBV6-1 and TRBJ1-1; 7 bases match TRBD1. With 2 bases clipped from V and 5 bases from J, the junction kept 5 bases outside the gene matches. There are 14 residues in the CDR3. Germline CDR1 MNHNS, CDR2 SASEGT. The CDR3 bases are TGTGCCAGCAGTGAATTACAGGGGTGGACTGAAGCTTTCTTT. Protein sequence: CASSELQGWTEAFF.

The V call is TRBV7-3, the J call TRBJ2-3, with D unclear. This CDR3 is built from 15 residues. V shed 5 bases and J shed 3 bases, with 15 bases lying between them. Germline CDR1 SGHTA, CDR2 FQGTGA. The CDR3 DNA follows: TGTGCCAGCAGCCCGAGAGCTCAGTTTACAGATACGCAGTATTTT. Amino acids: CASSPRAQFTDTQYF.

This clonotype has a handful of counts. The V and J genes are TRBV2 and TRBJ2-7; D is possibly TRBD1 (6 bases). The CDR3 covers 14 residues. Germline values: CDR1 SNHLY, CDR2 FYNNEI. The CDR3 protein is CASREAGESYEQYV. The CDR3 DNA follows: TGTGCCAGCAGAGAAGCAGGGGAATCCTACGAGCAGTACGTC.

The sample holds many counts of this clonotype. J is TRBJ1-2 and V is TRBV6-6; D gene uncertain. The V end was cut by 5 bases, the J end by 4 bases, with 8 bases between. The CDR3 consists of 12 residues. Germline V gene lookup returns CDR1 MNHNY and CDR2 SVGAGI (reference sequence). CDR3 region: CASSPATYGYTF. In DNA, the CDR3 is TGTGCCAGCAGTCCGGCCACCTATGGCTACACCTTC.